A single sample gave rise to the 10 T cell receptor beta chains below, sequenced in a study of cytomegalovirus exposure and HLA in healthy donors. The PCR had 60 Vbeta and 13 Jbeta primers. Some clones are missing from TCRdb's copy, which holds only in-frame ones; the method was immunoSEQ multiplex PCR. Its table lists 150,000 to 200,000 clones. The sequenced sample consisted of PBMCs. These receptors were collected from a boy younger than 18 in good health and CMV-seronegative.

V usage is TRBV28 and J usage is TRBJ2-2; tentatively, D is TRBD1 (6 bases). The CDR3 sequence is 14 residues long. V was shortened by 3 bases and J by 5 bases, with 10 bases between the two germline ends. Germline CDR1 MDHEN, CDR2 SYDVKM. The CDR3 loop reads CASSLGRGTGELFF. The DNA for the CDR3 is TGTGCCAGCAGTTTGGGAAGGGGGACCGGGGAGCTGTTTTTT.

The J gene is TRBJ2-5, the V gene TRBV19, with a tentative D call TRBD1 (6 bases). V lost 5 bases and J 2 bases, leaving 9 bases between the germline ends. The CDR3 is 13 amino acids. Germline CDR1 LNHDA, CDR2 SQIVND (reference sequence). CDR3 sequence (DNA): TGTGCCAGTAGTCAACAGGGACAAGAGACCCAGTACTTC. Encoded protein: CASSQQGQETQYF. The full variable domain, its missing parts supplied by reference TRBV19 and TRBJ2-5, is DGGITQSPKYLFRKEGQNVTLSCEQNLNHDAMYWYRQDPGQGLRLIYYSQIVNDFQKGDIAEGYSVSREKKESFPLTVTSAQKNPTAFYLCASSQQGQETQYFGPGTRLLVL.

The V gene is TRBV5-4, the J gene TRBJ1-6; D gene uncertain. The CDR3 is made up of 15 amino acids. The V end lost 0 bases, the J end lost 9 bases, and 13 bases lay between the germline ends. The germline V gene encodes CDR1 SGHNT and CDR2 YYREEE (reference sequence). CDR3 coding DNA: TGTGCCAGCAGCTTGGTCGGCGGTGCCAGTTCACCCCTCCACTTT. Protein product: CASSLVGGASSPLHF.

The J gene is TRBJ2-7, the V gene TRBV5-1; the D gene is possibly TRBD1 (5 bases). The V gene lost 2 bases and the J gene lost 4 bases, with 7 bases spanning the gap. Germline loops: CDR1 SGHRS, CDR2 YFSETQ. CDR3 length: 12 amino acids. This CDR3 is CASSFQGYEQYF. DNA of the CDR3: TGCGCCAGCAGCTTTCAGGGATACGAGCAGTACTTC.

The V gene is TRBV7-2, the J gene TRBJ1-2, with 7 bases lining up with TRBD1. Germline V CDR1 and CDR2: SGHTA, FQGNSA. This CDR3 comprises 13 residues. The J segment lost 5 bases and the V segment lost 5 bases, leaving 5 bases of the junction unmatched. The CDR3 sequence is CASSPTGRYGYTF. In nucleotides, the CDR3 is TGTGCCAGCAGCCCGACAGGGAGATATGGCTACACCTTC. Combining the CDR3 with reference TRBV7-2 and TRBJ1-2 gives the whole variable domain GAGVSQSPSNKVTEKGKDVELRCDPISGHTALYWYRQSLGQGLEFLIYFQGNSAPDKSGLPSDRFSAERTGGSVSTLTIQRTQQEDSAVYLCASSPTGRYGYTFGSGTRLTVV.

Here the CDR3 DNA reads TGCAGCGGAGTCAGGGACACTGAAGCTTTCTTT. Amino acid sequence: CSGVRDTEAFF. The chain is built from TRBV29-1 and TRBJ1-1; a weak D match, TRBD1 (5 bases). Germline CDR1 is SQVTM and CDR2 is ANQGSEA. Trimming took 7 bases from V and 3 from J, leaving 9 bases between them. The CDR3 contains 11 residues.

The chain combines TRBV5-4 with TRBJ2-5, with D perhaps matching TRBD1 (5 bases). The DNA end favors TRBJ2-7, so the J call may be wrong. The CDR3 sequence is 13 residues long. Germline V gene lookup returns CDR1 SGHNT and CDR2 YYREEE (reference sequence). CDR3 in amino acids: CASSSTVSYEQYF. DNA of the CDR3: TGTGCCAGCAGCTCGACAGTCTCCTACGAGCAGTACTTC.

V usage is TRBV7-9 and J usage is TRBJ2-4, with TRBD1 identical over 8 bases. The CDR3 has 16 amino acids. Trimming removed 7 bases from V and 1 base from J; junction bases left unmatched: 9. Germline CDR1 reads SEHNR; CDR2 reads FQNEAQ (reference sequence). The CDR3 loop is CASTSDRERAKNIQYF. The CDR3 DNA reads as TGTGCCAGCACCTCGGACAGGGAACGGGCCAAAAACATTCAGTACTTC.

J is TRBJ1-2 and V is TRBV5-1; 11 positions match TRBD1. The CDR3 is 15 residues long. In germline, CDR1 is SGHRS, CDR2 YFSETQ. V trimming: 5 bases; J trimming: 4 bases; junction bases outside the gene matches: 7. CDR3 nucleotides: TGCGCCAGCAGGAGGGGGACAGGGGGTTCCTATGGCTACACCTTC. It encodes CASRRGTGGSYGYTF.

The chain recombines TRBV30 with TRBJ1-2, with 8 bases aligning to TRBD1. The germline V gene encodes CDR1 GTSNPN and CDR2 SVGIG (reference sequence). This CDR3 region has 15 residues. V trimming: 3 bases; J trimming: 4 bases; junction bases outside the gene matches: 10. The CDR3 bases are TGTGCCTGGAGGGTACTTCAGGGGGCAGGCTATGGCTACACCTTC. This encodes CAWRVLQGAGYGYTF.